The present entry profiles one TCR beta chain with its context. The antigen remains undetermined. The PCR contained 60 Vbeta and 13 Jbeta primers. The protocol was immunoSEQ multiplex PCR, while the TCRdb copy is restricted to in-frame clones and leaves out a portion. The table includes about 70,000 clones, around 69% detected once. This sample stems from a study of cytomegalovirus exposure and HLA in healthy donors. The overall study: Among over 300 genotyped donors, around 81% fell in the Caucasian-associated ancestry cluster. The study's findings and limits: Association of some 18,000 TCR beta sequences with HLA alleles was found at 0.05 false discovery rate in a later analysis.

This donor had no CMV serostatus on record. Trimming cost V 5 bases and J 0 bases; bases outside gene matches: 16. CDR1 and CDR2 (germline): GTSNPN, SVGIG (reference sequence). The CDR3 runs to 18 residues. The sample comprised PBMCs. The clonotype comes from a human donor in good health. J is TRBJ1-2 and V is TRBV30; 9 bases map to TRBD1. The CDR3 reads CAWGRIRDRAKPNYGYTF. Here the CDR3 DNA reads TGTGCCTGGGGGAGAATACGGGACAGGGCAAAACCTAACTATGGCTACACCTTC.